These 18 T cell receptor beta chains originate from one sample sequenced in a study of control samples from healthy donors and cancer patients. Sequencing used immunoSEQ multiplex PCR; TCRdb keeps in-frame clones, though not all of them. This table holds 150,000 to 200,000 clones, 85% to 95% found once. Sequenced input: blood. Receptors originate from a man aged 25 to 40 in good health.

The CDR3 reads CAWSVGSGELFF. Written as DNA, the CDR3 is TGTGCCTGGAGTGTAGGGTCCGGGGAGCTGTTTTTT. The chain carries TRBV30 and TRBJ2-2; D not resolved. The CDR3 extends over 12 amino acids. CDR1 and CDR2 (germline): GTSNPN, SVGIG (reference sequence). Trimming shortened V by 0 bases and J by 6 bases, and 5 bases separated the two germline ends. Complete variable domain (other parts from reference TRBV30 and TRBJ2-2): SQTIHQWPATLVQPVGSPLSLECTVEGTSNPNLYWYRQAAGRGLQLLFYSVGIGQISSEVPQNLSASRPQDRQFILSSKKLLLSDSGFYLCAWSVGSGELFFGEGSRLTVL.

This chain links TRBV20-1 with TRBJ1-2, with D perhaps matching TRBD1 (5 bases). CDR3 length: 11 amino acids. CDR1 and CDR2 from the germline V gene are DFQATT and SNEGSKA (reference sequence). Trimming took 5 bases from V and 4 from J, leaving 8 bases between them. CDR3 sequence reads: CSAQGPYGYTF. The CDR3 nucleotides are TGCAGTGCTCAGGGACCCTATGGCTACACCTTC.

This chain connects TRBV24-1 to TRBJ1-5; D is uncertain. V was trimmed by 4 bases and J by 2 bases, leaving 5 bases between them. The germline gives CDR1 KGHDR, CDR2 SFDVKD. This CDR3 is 13 amino acids long. The CDR3 nucleotides read TGTGCCACCAGTGACATCGGCAATCAGCCCCAGCATTTT. Translating gives CATSDIGNQPQHF.

The chain joins TRBV29-1 to TRBJ1-1; D call uncertain. This CDR3 is built from 11 residues. The V and J ends lost 3 bases and 11 bases respectively, with 13 bases between them. Germline assignment: CDR1 SQVTM and CDR2 ANQGSEA. As DNA, the CDR3 is TGCAGCGTTGAGACCCGTGGGGTGGCTTTCTTT. Translated, it gives CSVETRGVAFF.

The genes are TRBV6-2 or TRBV6-3 and TRBJ2-7; D may correspond to TRBD1 or TRBD2 (5 bases each). Germline V gene data show CDR1 as MNHEY and CDR2 as SVGEGT. Trimming stripped 4 bases from V and 3 bases from J, with 10 bases between. The CDR3 covers 13 residues. CDR3 sequence reads: CASSSGTFYEQYF. CDR3 bases: TGTGCCAGCAGTTCCGGGACGTTCTACGAGCAGTACTTC.

The CDR3 sequence: CASSYSTTFTGELFF. In DNA, the CDR3 is TGTGCCAGCAGTTACTCAACGACTTTCACCGGGGAGCTGTTTTTT. The rearrangement uses TRBV6-2 or TRBV6-3 and TRBJ2-2; no clear D. This CDR3 spans 15 amino acids. The germline V gene encodes CDR1 MNHEY and CDR2 SVGEGT. V lost 0 bases and J lost 4, with 9 bases in between.

This chain joins TRBV24-1 and TRBJ2-7; D not resolved. The CDR3 runs to 15 residues. The V gene's germline CDR1 is KGHDR and CDR2 SFDVKD. V lost 7 bases, J lost 2 bases, and 17 bases lay in between. This CDR3 is CATSLQSPEPYEQYF. CDR3 coding DNA: TGTGCCACCAGCTTACAGTCCCCGGAGCCCTACGAGCAGTACTTC.

This chain's CDR3 is CASSGDYTSSYNEQFF. In DNA form, the CDR3 reads TGCGCCAGCAGTGGTGACTATACTAGCTCCTACAATGAGCAGTTCTTC. V usage is TRBV10-1 and J usage is TRBJ2-1; maybe TRBD2 (5 bases). V was clipped by 4 bases and J by 0 bases, with 13 bases between them. The CDR3 covers 16 residues. From germline, CDR1 is WNHNN and CDR2 SYGVQD (reference sequence).

V is TRBV7-9 and J is TRBJ2-1; 11 positions match TRBD2. Trimming took 3 bases from V and 6 from J; bases not matched to a gene: 4. The CDR3 contains 15 residues. Germline assignment: CDR1 SEHNR and CDR2 FQNEAQ (reference sequence). CDR3 sequence reads: CASSLLAGGFNEQFF. Written as DNA, the CDR3 is TGTGCCAGCAGCTTGCTAGCGGGGGGATTCAATGAGCAGTTCTTC.

The chain links TRBV29-1 to TRBJ2-5, with D perhaps TRBD2 (6 bases). CDR1 and CDR2 (germline): SQVTM, ANQGSEA. The CDR3 runs to 15 residues. Trimming took 2 bases from V and 0 from J, leaving 13 bases between them. This CDR3 is CSVERASGYQETQYF. CDR3 DNA sequence: TGCAGCGTTGAAAGGGCCAGCGGGTACCAAGAGACCCAGTACTTC.

The genes are TRBV5-6 and TRBJ1-1; D gene unclear. Germline CDR1 and CDR2: SGHDT and YYEEEE. V gave up 0 bases and J gave up 6 bases, with 9 bases separating them. The CDR3 has 13 residues. CDR3: CASSLVQVAEAFF. The CDR3 DNA reads as TGTGCCAGCAGCTTGGTTCAGGTGGCTGAAGCTTTCTTT.

The rearrangement links TRBV28 to TRBJ1-3; TRBD1 agrees at 8 bases. The CDR3 runs 17 residues. Germline values: CDR1 MDHEN, CDR2 SYDVKM. Trimming at V came to 1 base and at J to 8 bases, leaving 13 bases not matched to a gene. This chain's CDR3 is CASSLLLPDRVLDTIYF. The CDR3 DNA reads as TGTGCCAGCAGTTTATTACTGCCGGACAGGGTTTTGGACACCATATATTTT.

This sequence joins TRBV6-1 and TRBJ2-3; 9 bases are shared with TRBD1. In germline, CDR1 is MNHNS, CDR2 SASEGT. J was trimmed by 5 bases and V by 1 base; bases with no gene match: 4. The CDR3 covers 15 residues. The DNA for the CDR3 is TGTGCCAGCAGTGAAGTAGCGACAGGGGGAGATACGCAGTATTTT. It is translated as CASSEVATGGDTQYF.

The chain employs TRBV5-4 and TRBJ1-1, with 8 bases identical to TRBD1. The CDR3 length is 15 residues. CDR1 and CDR2 from the germline V gene are SGHNT and YYREEE (reference sequence). V trimming: 4 bases; J trimming: 4 bases; junction bases outside the gene matches: 9. CDR3 nucleotides: TGTGCCAGCAGCGCCGGGACAGGACCTCCCACTGAAGCTTTCTTT. Amino acid sequence: CASSAGTGPPTEAFF.

The chain combines TRBV7-9 with TRBJ2-7; no clear D gene. Deletions cut 5 bases from V and 2 bases from J, with 13 bases between. Germline V lookup: CDR1 SEHNR, CDR2 FQNEAQ (reference sequence). The CDR3 loop spans 14 amino acids. The CDR3 loop is CASSQPRFPYEQYF. In DNA form, the CDR3 reads TGTGCCAGCAGCCAGCCCCGATTCCCCTACGAGCAGTACTTC.

This clone came up a few times. The same CDR3 arises from other DNA sequences in this sample as well. CDR3 region: CASSPPDRDNSPLHF. Here the CDR3 DNA reads TGTGCCAGCAGTCCTCCGGACAGGGATAATTCACCCCTCCACTTT. The V gene is TRBV28, the J gene TRBJ1-6, with 8 bases aligning to TRBD1. The CDR3 contains 15 residues. Germline V gene lookup returns CDR1 MDHEN and CDR2 SYDVKM. The V and J ends lost 5 bases and 5 bases, in that order; junction bases with no gene match: 5.

The V and J genes are TRBV19 and TRBJ1-6; weak D call: TRBD1 (5 bases). Per germline, CDR1 LNHDA and CDR2 SQIVND (reference sequence). CDR3 length: 15 amino acids. Trimming left V 3 bases short and J 8 bases short, with 14 bases between. In DNA form, the CDR3 reads TGTGCCAGTAGTATCGGGGCAGGGTGGGATTCACCCCTCCACTTT. Its protein is CASSIGAGWDSPLHF.

The J gene is TRBJ1-4, the V gene TRBV6-1; 8 bases line up with TRBD1. The CDR3 spans 17 residues. Germline-derived CDR1 and CDR2 are MNHNS and SASEGT. J lost 8 bases, V lost 1 base, and 12 bases had no gene match. CDR3 sequence (DNA): TGTGCCAGCAGTGAAGTATTTGGACAGGGAGTCGGAGAAAAACTGTTTTTT. Encoded protein: CASSEVFGQGVGEKLFF.